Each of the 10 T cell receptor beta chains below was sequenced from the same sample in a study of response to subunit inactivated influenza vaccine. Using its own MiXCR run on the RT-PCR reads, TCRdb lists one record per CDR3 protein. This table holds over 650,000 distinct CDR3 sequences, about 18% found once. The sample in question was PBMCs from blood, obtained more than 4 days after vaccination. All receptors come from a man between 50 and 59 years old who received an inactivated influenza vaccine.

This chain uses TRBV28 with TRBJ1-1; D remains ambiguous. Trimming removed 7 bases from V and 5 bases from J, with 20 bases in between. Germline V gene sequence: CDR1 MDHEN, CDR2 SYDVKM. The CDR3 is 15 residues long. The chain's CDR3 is CASNLRTAGRTEAFF. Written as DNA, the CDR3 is TGTGCCAGCAACCTTAGGACGGCGGGTCGGACTGAAGCTTTCTTT.

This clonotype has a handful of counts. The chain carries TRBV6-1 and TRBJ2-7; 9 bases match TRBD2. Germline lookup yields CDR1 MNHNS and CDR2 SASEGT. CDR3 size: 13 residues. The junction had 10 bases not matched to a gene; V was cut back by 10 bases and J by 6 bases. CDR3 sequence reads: CATKGLANGEQYF. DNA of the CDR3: TGTGCCACAAAGGGACTAGCAAATGGCGAGCAGTACTTC.

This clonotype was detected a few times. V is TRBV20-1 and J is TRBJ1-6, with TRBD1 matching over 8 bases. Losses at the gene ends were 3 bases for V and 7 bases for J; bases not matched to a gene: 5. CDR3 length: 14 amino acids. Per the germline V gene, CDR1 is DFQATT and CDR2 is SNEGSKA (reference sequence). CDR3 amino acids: CSARWDRRNSPLHF. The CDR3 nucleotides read TGCAGTGCTAGGTGGGACAGGAGGAATTCACCCCTCCACTTT.

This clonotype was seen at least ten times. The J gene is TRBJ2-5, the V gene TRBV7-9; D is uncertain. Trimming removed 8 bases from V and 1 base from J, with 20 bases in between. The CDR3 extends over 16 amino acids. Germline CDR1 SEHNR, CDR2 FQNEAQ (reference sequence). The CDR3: CASDQVGQQTQETQYF. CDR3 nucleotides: TGTGCCAGCGACCAAGTCGGGCAGCAGACCCAAGAGACCCAGTACTTC.

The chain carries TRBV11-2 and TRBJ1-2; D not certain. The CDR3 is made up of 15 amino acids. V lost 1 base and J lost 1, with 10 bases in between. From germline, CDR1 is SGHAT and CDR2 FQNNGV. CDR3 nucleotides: TGTGCCAGCAGCTTAGGCGGGAGCAGTAACTATGGCTACACCTTC. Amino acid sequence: CASSLGGSSNYGYTF.

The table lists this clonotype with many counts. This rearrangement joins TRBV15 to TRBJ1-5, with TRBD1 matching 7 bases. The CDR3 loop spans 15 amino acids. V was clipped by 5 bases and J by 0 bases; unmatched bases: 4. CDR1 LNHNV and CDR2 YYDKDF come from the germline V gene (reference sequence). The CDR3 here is CATSRQGNSNQPQHF. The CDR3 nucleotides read TGTGCCACCAGCCGACAGGGAAATAGCAATCAGCCCCAGCATTTT.

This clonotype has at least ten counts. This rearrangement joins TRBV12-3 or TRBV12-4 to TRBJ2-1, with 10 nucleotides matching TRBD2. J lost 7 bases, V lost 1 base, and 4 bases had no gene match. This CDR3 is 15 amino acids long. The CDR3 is CASSLGLAGENEQFF. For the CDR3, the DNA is TGTGCCAGCAGTTTAGGCCTAGCGGGGGAGAATGAGCAGTTCTTC.

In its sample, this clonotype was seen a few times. The CDR3 protein is CSAKIGAYEQYF. Here the CDR3 DNA reads TGCAGTGCAAAGATCGGGGCCTACGAGCAGTACTTC. V and J are TRBV20-1 and TRBJ2-7; the D gene is possibly TRBD2 (5 bases). Germline loops: CDR1 DFQATT, CDR2 SNEGSKA (reference sequence). Between the trimmed V and J ends, which lost 6 bases and 2 bases, there was a span of 11 bases. The CDR3 runs 12 residues.

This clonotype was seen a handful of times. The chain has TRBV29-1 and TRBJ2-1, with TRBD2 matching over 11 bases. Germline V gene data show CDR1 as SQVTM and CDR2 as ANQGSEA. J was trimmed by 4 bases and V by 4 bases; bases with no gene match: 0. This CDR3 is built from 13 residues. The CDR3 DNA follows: TGCAGCGTTGCTAGCGGGGGGTACAATGAGCAGTTCTTC. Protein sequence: CSVASGGYNEQFF.

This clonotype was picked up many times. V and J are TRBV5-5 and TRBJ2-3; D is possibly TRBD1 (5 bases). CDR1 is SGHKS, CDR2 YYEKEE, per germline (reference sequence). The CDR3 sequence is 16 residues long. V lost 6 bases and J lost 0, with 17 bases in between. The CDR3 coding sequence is TGTGCCAGCAACCTCGACGTGGACATGAGCACAGATACGCAGTATTTT. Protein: CASNLDVDMSTDTQYF.